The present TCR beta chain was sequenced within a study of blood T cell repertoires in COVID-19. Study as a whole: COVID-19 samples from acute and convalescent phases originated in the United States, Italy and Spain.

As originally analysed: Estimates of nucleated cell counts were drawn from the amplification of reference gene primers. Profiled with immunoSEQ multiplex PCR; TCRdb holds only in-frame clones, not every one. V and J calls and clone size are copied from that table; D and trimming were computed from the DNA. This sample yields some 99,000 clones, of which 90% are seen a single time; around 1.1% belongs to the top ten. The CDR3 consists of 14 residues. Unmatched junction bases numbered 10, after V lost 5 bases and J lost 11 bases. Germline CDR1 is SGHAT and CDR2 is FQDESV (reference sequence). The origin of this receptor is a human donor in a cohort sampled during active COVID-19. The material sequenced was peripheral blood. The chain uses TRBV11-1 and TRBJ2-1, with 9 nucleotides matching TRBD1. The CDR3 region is CASSTGTGNKKQFF. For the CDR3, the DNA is TGTGCCAGCAGCACCGGGACAGGGAACAAAAAGCAGTTCTTC.